Listed here is a single T cell receptor (beta chain). The antigen is undetermined. The V end lost 6 bases, the J end lost 8 bases, and 21 bases lay between the germline ends. This CDR3 is built from 15 residues. Germline V CDR1 and CDR2: KGHSH, LQKENI. Measured with immunoSEQ multiplex PCR; TCRdb has only the in-frame clones, and not every one. The repertoire has tens of thousands of clones, less than 90% of them found once; the top ten carry approximately 5.9%. This record comes from a study of neoadjuvant nivolumab and ipilimumab in lung cancer. Whole-study results and caveats: Pretherapy blood TCR richness correlated positively with resected tumor richness. TCR richness and clonality were higher in tumors than adjacent uninvolved lung. A small number of samples were TCR sequenced. From pretherapy to surgery, tumor richness and clonality rose with dual therapy.

The receptor comes from an adult with non-small cell lung cancer. Sequenced here: peripheral blood, sampled before neoadjuvant nivolumab, alone or with ipilimumab. The chain recombines TRBV18 with TRBJ2-3, with a tentative D call TRBD1 (6 bases). The CDR3 DNA reads TGTGCCAGCTCGCCCTACAGGGAACGGTTAGTTACGCAGTATTTT. Translating gives CASSPYRERLVTQYF.